One and the same sample provided the 28 T cell receptor beta chains below, sequenced in a study of identifying expanded T cells in peripheral blood. Assay used: immunoSEQ multiplex PCR; TCRdb lists only in-frame clones, some missing. The repertoire holds some 76,000 clones, with 90% as singletons. Sequenced material: blood. The receptors shown here come from a person between 18 and 70 years old in good health.

The chain has TRBV2 and TRBJ2-1; D not resolved. The CDR3 is 11 residues long. In germline, CDR1 is SNHLY, CDR2 FYNNEI. V shed 7 bases and J shed 3 bases, with 4 bases lying between them. The CDR3 DNA reads as TGTGCCAGCATATACTACAATGAGCAGTTCTTC. As protein: CASIYYNEQFF.

This clone was detected only a few times. The chain recombines TRBV9 with TRBJ1-1; 7 positions match TRBD1. In germline, CDR1 is SGDLS, CDR2 YYNGEE. After removal of 7 bases from V and 4 bases from J, the junction contained 4 bases not matched to a gene. This CDR3 has 12 amino acids. The CDR3: CASSTGTTEAFF. The CDR3 region has the DNA TGTGCCAGCTCGACAGGGACCACTGAAGCTTTCTTT.

The chain employs TRBV5-1 and TRBJ1-5, with D perhaps matching TRBD1 (6 bases). CDR1 is SGHRS and CDR2 is YFSETQ in the germline V gene. V dropped 3 bases and J dropped 7 bases, with 14 bases sitting between them. This CDR3 has 14 amino acids. The CDR3 reads CASSSALGGQPQHF. The CDR3 DNA reads TGCGCCAGCAGCTCGGCCCTGGGGGGCCAGCCCCAGCATTTT.

The chain is built from TRBV29-1 and TRBJ2-7, with D possibly matching TRBD1 (5 bases). This CDR3 is built from 14 residues. V was shortened by 5 bases and J by 6 bases, with 20 bases between the two germline ends. Germline V gene sequence: CDR1 SQVTM, CDR2 ANQGSEA. The DNA for the CDR3 is TGCAGCGTTCCGCAGACAGACCGGTTTCGCGAGCAGTACTTC. Translation gives CSVPQTDRFREQYF.

This chain links TRBV7-8 with TRBJ2-1; D is possibly TRBD1 or TRBD2 (5 bases each). CDR1 and CDR2 (germline): SGHVS, FQNEAQ. The CDR3 has 16 amino acids. Trimming pared 5 bases from V and 9 bases from J, leaving 23 bases between. Here the CDR3 DNA reads TGTGCCAGCAGCCTCAGGACCCCAAGTGGGGGAATTGAGCAGTTCTTC. It encodes CASSLRTPSGGIEQFF.

The chain joins TRBV15 to TRBJ2-2, with 8 bases matching TRBD1. This CDR3 is built from 14 residues. J was trimmed by 5 bases and V by 9 bases; bases with no gene match: 8. Per germline, CDR1 LNHNV and CDR2 YYDKDF (reference sequence). CDR3 sequence: CATKPGGPTGELFF. CDR3 bases: TGTGCCACGAAACCAGGGGGCCCTACCGGGGAGCTGTTTTTT.

V is TRBV4-3 and J is TRBJ2-7; 9 bases agree with TRBD2. This CDR3 has 16 residues. Germline CDR1 LGHNA, CDR2 YSLEER. After removal of 1 base from V and 2 bases from J, the junction contained 6 bases not matched to a gene. The CDR3 spells CASSQGPGTSPYEQYF. CDR3 in DNA: TGCGCCAGCAGCCAAGGTCCCGGGACTAGCCCCTACGAGCAGTACTTC.

The chain joins TRBV7-2 to TRBJ2-1, with D uncertain. Germline-derived CDR1 and CDR2 are SGHTA and FQGNSA. Trimming left V 0 bases short and J 6 bases short, with 12 bases between. The CDR3 runs to 15 residues. The CDR3 bases are TGTGCCAGCAGCTTAGCGGCCCCCCTCGGCAATGAGCAGTTCTTC. Translated: CASSLAAPLGNEQFF.

The chain couples TRBV28 to TRBJ1-1, with 9 bases identical to TRBD1. Germline lookup yields CDR1 MDHEN and CDR2 SYDVKM. This CDR3 has 16 amino acids. V lost 5 bases to trimming and J lost 1 base; unmatched junction nucleotides: 8. The CDR3 loop is CASSRILTGGNTEAFF. CDR3 DNA sequence: TGTGCCAGCAGTCGGATCCTGACAGGGGGGAACACTGAAGCTTTCTTT.

The chain carries TRBV6-1 and TRBJ1-2, with unresolved D. The CDR3 runs to 13 residues. CDR1 is MNHNS and CDR2 is SASEGT in the germline V gene. The V gene lost 3 bases and the J gene lost 8 bases, with 13 bases spanning the gap. CDR3 loop: CASSDQWTMGYTF. For the CDR3, the DNA is TGTGCCAGCAGTGATCAGTGGACTATGGGCTACACCTTC.

V usage is TRBV5-1 and J usage is TRBJ2-7; 9 bases fit TRBD1. J was trimmed by 0 bases and V by 7 bases; bases with no gene match: 20. Germline CDR1 reads SGHRS; CDR2 reads YFSETQ. The CDR3 length is 19 residues. The CDR3: CASGGGSGTGLSRSYEQYF. CDR3 bases: TGCGCCAGCGGAGGTGGCTCCGGGACAGGGCTGAGTCGCTCCTACGAGCAGTACTTC.

Turning to this clone: One junction end disagrees with the germline gene, perhaps due to a read error. Different DNA sequences within this sample yield the same CDR3. The chain links TRBV15 to TRBJ1-5; D gene ambiguous. CDR3 length: 13 amino acids. Germline V gene lookup returns CDR1 LNHNV and CDR2 YYDKDF (reference sequence). DNA of the CDR3: TGTGCCACCAGCAGGAACCCGAATCAGCCTCAGCATTTT. Translation gives CATSRNPNQPQHF.

CDR3 sequence (DNA): TGCGCCAGCAGCCAAGTGGGACAGACTTTCTATGGCTACACCTTC. This codes for CASSQVGQTFYGYTF. The rearrangement joins TRBV4-3 to TRBJ1-2; 7 bases fit TRBD1. Germline V gene sequence: CDR1 LGHNA, CDR2 YSLEER. V dropped 1 base and J dropped 4; count of bases not matched to a gene: 6. CDR3 size: 15 residues.

This chain uses TRBV5-4 with TRBJ2-7; 9 nucleotides match TRBD1. The trim removed 4 bases at V and 3 bases at J, leaving 5 bases unmatched. The CDR3 extends over 14 amino acids. The germline gives CDR1 SGHNT, CDR2 YYREEE (reference sequence). The CDR3 DNA is TGTGCCAGCAGCCCGGGGACAGGGAACTACGAGCAGTACTTC. Translated, it gives CASSPGTGNYEQYF.

This chain joins TRBV14 and TRBJ2-2; a possible D gene is TRBD2 (6 bases). CDR3 length equals 16 residues. Germline V gives CDR1 SGHDN, CDR2 FVKESK. Trimming cost V 3 bases and J 1 base, with 12 bases left between them. CDR3 residues: CASSHWDSKNTGELFF. In DNA form, the CDR3 reads TGTGCCAGCAGCCACTGGGACTCCAAGAACACCGGGGAGCTGTTTTTT.

DNA for the CDR3: TGTGCCAGTGGGCCGGAGGGGCCCCAAGAGACCCAGTACTTC. Translating gives CASGPEGPQETQYF. This rearrangement joins TRBV6-5 to TRBJ2-5; D is perhaps TRBD2 (6 bases). This CDR3 is 14 amino acids long. Looked up from germline, CDR1 is MNHEY and CDR2 is SVGAGI. Trimming pared 9 bases from V and 1 base from J, leaving 15 bases between.

This clone has only one observation. The chain joins TRBV7-9 to TRBJ1-4; D gene uncertain. Germline V CDR1 and CDR2: SEHNR, FQNEAQ (reference sequence). V was cut by 0 bases and J by 7 bases, with 12 bases left in between. This CDR3 region has 15 residues. The DNA for the CDR3 is TGTGCCAGCAGCTTAGCGGCCGTTGGACGTGAAAAACTGTTTTTT. It codes for CASSLAAVGREKLFF.

The chain has TRBV7-2 and TRBJ2-1; no clear D gene. V dropped 5 bases and J dropped 5 bases, with 7 bases sitting between them. The CDR3 length is 12 residues. Germline loops: CDR1 SGHTA, CDR2 FQGNSA. The CDR3: CASSPRDNEQFF. CDR3 sequence (DNA): TGTGCCAGCAGCCCGAGAGACAATGAGCAGTTCTTC.

This clone was observed a single time. The chain combines TRBV23-1 with TRBJ2-3, with D hard to call. TRBV23-1 has ORF status, its function being uncertain. The V end lost 0 bases, the J end lost 3 bases, and 13 bases lay between the germline ends. The CDR3 length is 16 residues. Here the CDR3 reads CASSQSDAARTDTQYF. CDR3 bases: TGCGCCAGCAGTCAATCCGACGCAGCACGAACAGATACGCAGTATTTT.

Here the CDR3 reads CASSPLGGGPGDTQYF. The CDR3 region has the DNA TGTGCCAGCAGCCCGTTAGGGGGAGGGCCGGGAGATACGCAGTATTTT. The chain links TRBV7-9 to TRBJ2-3, with TRBD2 as a possible D gene (7 bases). The V gene lost 5 bases and the J gene lost 5 bases, with 20 bases spanning the gap. Germline CDR1 is SEHNR and CDR2 is FQNEAQ (reference sequence). The CDR3 runs 16 residues.

This clone is labeled as medium-sized. V usage is TRBV7-6 and J usage is TRBJ2-1; 8 bases agree with TRBD1. From germline, CDR1 is SGHVS and CDR2 FNYEAQ. This CDR3 has 14 amino acids. After removal of 1 base from V and 6 bases from J, the junction contained 2 bases not matched to a gene. The CDR3 sequence: CASSLGTGGNEQFF. The CDR3 DNA follows: TGTGCCAGCAGCTTAGGTACAGGGGGCAATGAGCAGTTCTTC.

This CDR3 is CASSLASGGVYEQYF. The CDR3 nucleotides are TGTGCCAGCAGCTTAGCTAGCGGGGGGGTCTACGAGCAGTACTTC. This chain connects TRBV11-2 to TRBJ2-7; 12 bases line up with TRBD2. V shed 1 base, J shed 3 bases, and the junction held 1 base outside the gene matches. The CDR3 has 15 amino acids. The germline gives CDR1 SGHAT, CDR2 FQNNGV.

The rearrangement joins TRBV7-8 to TRBJ1-3; perhaps TRBD1 as D (6 bases). The CDR3 has 18 amino acids. V lost 2 bases and J 0 bases, leaving 17 bases between the germline ends. Per germline, CDR1 SGHVS and CDR2 FQNEAQ. The CDR3 region is CASSLSAGGLSSGNTIYF. CDR3 nucleotide sequence: TGTGCCAGCAGCTTATCGGCGGGGGGGCTTAGCTCTGGAAACACCATATATTTT.

V and J are TRBV5-1 and TRBJ1-4; D uncertain. V shed 0 bases and J shed 6 bases, with 12 bases lying between them. CDR3 length: 15 amino acids. CDR1 is SGHRS, CDR2 YFSETQ, per germline. The chain's CDR3 is CASSLAEAGDEKLFF. DNA of the CDR3: TGCGCCAGCAGCTTGGCTGAAGCTGGGGATGAAAAACTGTTTTTT.

This clone was seen a handful of times. V usage is TRBV30 and J usage is TRBJ1-1; 10 nucleotides align to TRBD1. CDR1 GTSNPN and CDR2 SVGIG come from the germline V gene (reference sequence). The V and J ends lost 5 bases and 7 bases, in that order; junction bases with no gene match: 1. This CDR3 is 11 amino acids long. CDR3 sequence (DNA): TGTGCCTGGGACAGGGGGCGTGAAGCTTTCTTT. It codes for CAWDRGREAFF.

The V call is TRBV19, the J call TRBJ2-5; D may correspond to TRBD1 or TRBD2 (6 bases each). The V end lost 3 bases, the J end lost 1 base, and 24 bases lay between the germline ends. Germline CDR1 is LNHDA and CDR2 is SQIVND (reference sequence). The CDR3 totals 19 residues. Here the CDR3 reads CASSIRGPRSPFPQETQYF. Here the CDR3 DNA reads TGTGCCAGTAGTATTCGGGGGCCGCGATCCCCTTTCCCCCAAGAGACCCAGTACTTC.

This clone was detected once. V and J are TRBV6-6 and TRBJ2-7, with 7 positions matching TRBD2. The CDR3 loop spans 15 amino acids. V shed 6 bases and J 1 base; nucleotides not matched to a gene: 9. Germline-derived CDR1 and CDR2 are MNHNY and SVGAGI (reference sequence). CDR3 nucleotide sequence: TGTGCCAGCAGCCACGGACTAGGAACATCCTACGAGCAGTACTTC. It yields the protein CASSHGLGTSYEQYF.

This rearrangement joins TRBV27 to TRBJ2-3; 11 bases fit TRBD2. CDR1 and CDR2 from the germline V gene are MNHEY and SMNVEV (reference sequence). V lost 6 bases to trimming and J lost 2 bases; unmatched junction nucleotides: 4. The CDR3 is made up of 15 amino acids. CDR3: CASSTLAGVTDTQYF. The CDR3 DNA is TGTGCCAGCAGCACACTAGCGGGAGTCACAGATACGCAGTATTTT.